The 16 T cell receptor beta chains listed next were all sequenced from one sample in a study of T cell responses to AZD1222 COVID-19 vaccine. TCRdb's table, derived via immunoSEQ multiplex PCR, lists solely in-frame clones and lacks some. The table shows fewer than 150,000 clones, with over 75% occurring only once. The source was peripheral blood, collected 28 days after the second AZD1222 dose. Receptors originate from an adult who received the AZD1222 COVID-19 vaccine.

The chain couples TRBV10-3 to TRBJ1-3, with 8 bases aligning to TRBD1. The CDR3 loop spans 12 amino acids. Germline assignment: CDR1 ENHRY and CDR2 SYGVKD. Unmatched junction bases numbered 5, after V lost 7 bases and J lost 9 bases. The CDR3 loop reads CAITNTGGTIYF. DNA for the CDR3: TGTGCCATCACCAATACAGGGGGCACCATATATTTT.

Details on this clone: A much bigger clone sits one base away, suggesting this may be a read error. The chain carries TRBV4-2 and TRBJ2-2; 7 nucleotides match TRBD2. Trimming at V came to 10 bases and at J to 6 bases, leaving 17 bases not matched to a gene. The germline CDR1 and CDR2 sequences are LGHNA and YNFKEQ. The length of the CDR3 is 16 residues. For the CDR3, the DNA is TGTGCCACCACCCAAGACTGGGGGGGGTTGTCCGGGGAGCTGTTTTTT. Translation gives CATTQDWGGLSGELFF.

J is TRBJ2-2 and V is TRBV12-3 or TRBV12-4; TRBD1 is a possible D gene (5 bases). This CDR3 region has 13 residues. The V gene lost 6 bases and the J gene lost 5 bases, with 10 bases spanning the gap. CDR3 residues: CASRDQGTGELFF. In DNA, the CDR3 is TGTGCCAGCAGAGACCAGGGTACCGGGGAGCTGTTTTTT.

This rearrangement joins TRBV18 to TRBJ2-2; the D call may be TRBD1 or TRBD2 (5 bases each). Germline V gene sequence: CDR1 KGHSH, CDR2 LQKENI. The CDR3 has 16 residues. The germline V and J ends were trimmed by 3 bases and 3 bases, with 14 bases remaining between them. CDR3 DNA sequence: TGTGCCAGCTCACCCTCGGGACGGGTGGACACCGGGGAGCTGTTTTTT. Amino acid sequence: CASSPSGRVDTGELFF.

The chain employs TRBV3-1 (or the pseudogene TRBV3-2) and TRBJ2-5, with 10 nucleotides matching TRBD2. The CDR3 loop spans 15 amino acids. Per the germline V gene, CDR1 is LGHDT and CDR2 is YNNKEL (reference sequence). J was trimmed by 5 bases and V by 5 bases; bases with no gene match: 8. The CDR3 protein is CASSNLAGAGETQYF. The CDR3 DNA is TGTGCCAGCAGCAATCTAGCGGGGGCCGGCGAGACCCAGTACTTC.

This clone was recorded a few times. The chain is built from TRBV5-1 and TRBJ1-3, with D hard to call. Trimming took 7 bases from V and 0 from J, leaving 11 bases between them. The CDR3 runs 14 residues. Germline V lookup: CDR1 SGHRS, CDR2 YFSETQ. The CDR3 spells CASHDESSGNTIYF. CDR3 bases: TGCGCCAGCCATGACGAAAGCTCTGGAAACACCATATATTTT. The full variable domain, rest sourced from reference TRBV5-1 and TRBJ1-3, is KAGVTQTPRYLIKTRGQQVTLSCSPISGHRSVSWYQQTPGQGLQFLFEYFSETQRNKGNFPGRFSGRQFSNSRSEMNVSTLELGDSALYLCASHDESSGNTIYFGEGSWLTVV.

This clone was recorded only once. This rearrangement joins TRBV5-1 to TRBJ1-2; D is ambiguous. CDR1 and CDR2 from the germline V gene are SGHRS and YFSETQ. V was clipped by 4 bases and J by 4 bases, with 14 bases between them. This CDR3 comprises 14 residues. CDR3 bases: TGCGCCAGCAGCACTGGTGGTGCCCTCTATGGCTACACCTTC. Amino acid sequence: CASSTGGALYGYTF. The whole variable domain, filled in from reference TRBV5-1 and TRBJ1-2, reads KAGVTQTPRYLIKTRGQQVTLSCSPISGHRSVSWYQQTPGQGLQFLFEYFSETQRNKGNFPGRFSGRQFSNSRSEMNVSTLELGDSALYLCASSTGGALYGYTFGSGTRLTVV.

The rearrangement joins TRBV5-1 to TRBJ2-7, with D hard to call. Trimming left V 3 bases short and J 2 bases short, with 12 bases between. The CDR3 runs to 14 residues. Germline CDR1 reads SGHRS; CDR2 reads YFSETQ. The CDR3 region is CASSSLDGAYEQYF. The DNA for the CDR3 is TGCGCCAGCAGCTCGTTGGACGGAGCCTACGAGCAGTACTTC.

V gene TRBV5-8 combines with J gene TRBJ2-7; 10 bases align to TRBD1. The CDR3 is made up of 13 amino acids. CDR1 is SGHTS and CDR2 is YDEGEE in the germline V gene. After removal of 7 bases from V and 2 bases from J, the junction contained 3 bases not matched to a gene. CDR3 amino acids: CASFGTGAYEQYF. CDR3 nucleotide sequence: TGTGCCAGCTTCGGGACAGGGGCCTACGAGCAGTACTTC.

V and J are TRBV7-9 and TRBJ1-1, with D maybe TRBD1 (6 bases). CDR3 length: 15 amino acids. The V gene lost 5 bases and the J gene lost 3 bases, with 16 bases spanning the gap. Germline V gene data show CDR1 as SEHNR and CDR2 as FQNEAQ (reference sequence). CDR3 region: CASSPQGTWDTEAFF. The CDR3 coding sequence is TGTGCCAGCAGCCCTCAGGGGACATGGGACACTGAAGCTTTCTTT.

As to this clone: Distinct nucleotide sequences in the sample also encode this CDR3. This chain connects TRBV28 to TRBJ1-5, with unresolved D. The V gene's germline CDR1 is MDHEN and CDR2 SYDVKM. This CDR3 region has 15 residues. V was shortened by 7 bases and J by 3 bases, with 16 bases between the two germline ends. The CDR3 is CASTPIGQFNQPQHF. The CDR3 DNA sequence: TGTGCCAGCACTCCAATAGGGCAATTCAATCAGCCCCAGCATTTT.

This clone appeared once. V gene TRBV6-1 combines with J gene TRBJ1-2, with D possibly TRBD1 on 5 matching bases. CDR1 and CDR2 from the germline V gene are MNHNS and SASEGT. V was cut by 0 bases and J by 0 bases, with 11 bases left in between. The CDR3 is 16 residues long. This CDR3 is CASSEAMWGTNYGYTF. The CDR3 DNA reads TGTGCCAGCAGTGAAGCTATGTGGGGCACTAACTATGGCTACACCTTC.

The rearrangement uses TRBV3-1 (or the pseudogene TRBV3-2) and TRBJ1-5; D unresolved. V was trimmed by 4 bases and J by 1 base, leaving 11 bases between them. Per germline, CDR1 LGHDT and CDR2 YNNKEL (reference sequence). The CDR3 runs 15 residues. The CDR3 sequence: CASSPTGRSNQPQHF. CDR3 nucleotides: TGTGCCAGCAGCCCGACCGGGCGGAGCAATCAGCCCCAGCATTTT.

As DNA, the CDR3 is TGCGCCAGCAGTCAAGGGACTAGCGGGAGTCGGAGCGGGGAGCTGTTTTTT. Encoded protein: CASSQGTSGSRSGELFF. The chain links TRBV23-1 to TRBJ2-2; TRBD2 agrees at 14 bases. TRBV23-1 is labeled an ORF, and its function is uncertain. The CDR3 is 17 amino acids. V trimming: 2 bases; J trimming: 7 bases; junction bases outside the gene matches: 6.

This chain connects TRBV28 to TRBJ2-3; no reliable D call. V shed 2 bases and J shed 6 bases, with 3 bases lying between them. CDR3 length: 11 residues. Germline assignment: CDR1 MDHEN and CDR2 SYDVKM. In DNA form, the CDR3 reads TGTGCCAGCAGTTTAGCGGATACGCAGTATTTT. Translation: CASSLADTQYF.

This clone was recorded once. The chain is built from TRBV7-9 and TRBJ1-2, with TRBD1 matching 7 bases. The CDR3 has 16 residues. With 5 bases clipped from V and 2 bases from J, the junction kept 11 bases outside the gene matches. CDR1 and CDR2 from the germline V gene are SEHNR and FQNEAQ (reference sequence). The CDR3 region is CASSPNMDRPNYGYTF. DNA for the CDR3: TGTGCCAGCAGCCCGAACATGGACAGGCCCAACTATGGCTACACCTTC.